The 3 T cell receptor beta chains below come from one sample, sequenced in a study of PD-L1 blockade in urothelial cancer. The protocol was immunoSEQ multiplex PCR, while the TCRdb copy is restricted to in-frame clones and leaves out a portion. The repertoire holds around 110,000 clones, with about 89% as singletons. Time point denoted: peripheral blood 6 weeks after treatment start. The material sequenced was PBMCs, taken around atezolizumab (anti-PD-L1) treatment. The receptors stem from a man aged 55 to 69 with urothelial cancer.

The chain uses TRBV28 and TRBJ1-4; TRBD1 might be the D (5 bases). Trimming stripped 0 bases from V and 1 base from J, with 6 bases between. The germline V gene has CDR1 MDHEN and CDR2 SYDVKM. The CDR3 spans 15 residues. The CDR3 region is CASSLWGGTNEKLFF. The CDR3 DNA is TGTGCCAGCAGTTTATGGGGGGGAACTAATGAAAAACTGTTTTTT.

This clone appeared a few times. The chain uses TRBV5-1 and TRBJ2-5; 8 bases fit TRBD2. The V gene end was trimmed by 0 bases and the J gene end by 5 bases; junction bases not matched to a gene: 6. The CDR3 is 15 residues long. The germline V gene encodes CDR1 SGHRS and CDR2 YFSETQ. The CDR3 DNA reads as TGCGCCAGCAGCTTGGGACTAGCGAGTCCGGAGACCCAGTACTTC. Encoded protein: CASSLGLASPETQYF.

This sequence joins TRBV5-4 and TRBJ2-7, with D possibly being TRBD1 (6 bases). V was pared by 2 bases and J by 2 bases, with 14 bases between. This CDR3 has 15 residues. In germline, CDR1 is SGHNT, CDR2 YYREEE (reference sequence). CDR3 protein: CASSLNQGFTYEQYF. The CDR3 DNA follows: TGTGCCAGCAGCTTAAACCAGGGGTTTACCTACGAGCAGTACTTC. Drawing the rest from reference TRBV5-4 and TRBJ2-7, the complete variable domain is ETGVTQSPTHLIKTRGQQVTLRCSSQSGHNTVSWYQQALGQGPQFIFQYYREEENGRGNFPPRFSGLQFPNYSSELNVNALELDDSALYLCASSLNQGFTYEQYFGPGTRLTVT.